The following is a T cell receptor (beta chain) sequence with its context. This specimen comes from a study of cytomegalovirus exposure and HLA in healthy donors. PCR used 60 Vbeta primers and 13 Jbeta primers. Using immunoSEQ multiplex PCR, the repertoire was profiled, and TCRdb retains in-frame clones only, with some absent. The profile covers 120,000 to 150,000 clones, with approximately 70% appearing a single time and 1.5% to 2% taken by the ten largest. V lost 2 bases and J lost 3, with 14 bases in between. The germline CDR1 and CDR2 sequences are LGHNA and YSLEER. The CDR3 is 15 residues long. The origin of this receptor is a woman younger than 30 in good health and CMV-seronegative. The chain has TRBV4-3 and TRBJ2-7; perhaps TRBD1 as D (6 bases). The sequenced sample consisted of PBMCs. Here the CDR3 reads CASSQRPTGFYEQYF. The CDR3 DNA is TGCGCCAGCAGCCAAAGACCAACAGGGTTCTACGAGCAGTACTTC.